The source of this T cell receptor beta chain is a study of response to subunit inactivated influenza vaccine. Findings of the study overall: That few new T cells are recruited by each seasonal influenza vaccination was the authors' suggestion.

TCRdb re-derived calls from the RT-PCR reads in MiXCR, one entry per CDR3 protein. The sample consists of over 400,000 distinct CDR3 sequences, over 10% of them appearing once. This clonotype occurred a few times. Its antigen is currently unknown. Trimming left V 0 bases short and J 1 base short, with 9 bases between. The CDR3 is 16 residues long. CDR1 KGHDR and CDR2 SFDVKD come from the germline V gene. This clonotype originated in a man aged 50-60 years who received an inactivated influenza vaccine. V is TRBV24-1 and J is TRBJ2-1; maybe TRBD2 (5 bases). The source material was PBMCs from blood, sampled 40 to 50 days after vaccination. The CDR3 DNA follows: TGTGCCACCAGTGATTTGGGTCGGGATTCCTACAATGAGCAGTTCTTC. The encoded protein is CATSDLGRDSYNEQFF.